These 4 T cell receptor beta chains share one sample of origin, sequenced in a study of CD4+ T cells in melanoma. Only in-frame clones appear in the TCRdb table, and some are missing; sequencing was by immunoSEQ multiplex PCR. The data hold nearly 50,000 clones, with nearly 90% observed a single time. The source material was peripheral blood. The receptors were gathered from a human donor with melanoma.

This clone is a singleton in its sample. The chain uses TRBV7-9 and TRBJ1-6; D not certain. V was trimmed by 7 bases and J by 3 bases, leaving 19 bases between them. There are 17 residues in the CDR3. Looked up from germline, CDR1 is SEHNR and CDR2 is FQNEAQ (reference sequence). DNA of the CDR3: TGTGCCAGCACCCTCCCGGGCCGGGGAGACTATAATTCACCCCTCCACTTT. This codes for CASTLPGRGDYNSPLHF.

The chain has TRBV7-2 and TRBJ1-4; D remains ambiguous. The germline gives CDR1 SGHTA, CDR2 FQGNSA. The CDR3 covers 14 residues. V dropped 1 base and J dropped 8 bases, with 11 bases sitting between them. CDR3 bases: TGTGCCAGCAGCTTAGGTGTGGGTAGCGAAAAACTGTTTTTT. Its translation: CASSLGVGSEKLFF.

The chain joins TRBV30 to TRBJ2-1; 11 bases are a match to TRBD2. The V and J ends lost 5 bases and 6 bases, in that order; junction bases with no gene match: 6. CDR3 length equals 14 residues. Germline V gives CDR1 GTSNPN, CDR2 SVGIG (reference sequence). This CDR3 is CAWEIAGGRNEQFF. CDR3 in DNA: TGTGCCTGGGAGATAGCGGGGGGGCGCAATGAGCAGTTCTTC.

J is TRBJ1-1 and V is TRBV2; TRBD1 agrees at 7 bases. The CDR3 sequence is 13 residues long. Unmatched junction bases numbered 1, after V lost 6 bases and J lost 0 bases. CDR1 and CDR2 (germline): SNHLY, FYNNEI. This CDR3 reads CASRGTVNTEAFF. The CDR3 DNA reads TGTGCCAGCAGGGGGACAGTGAACACTGAAGCTTTCTTT.